This T cell receptor (beta chain) derives from a study of shared clonotypes between healthy human individuals. Assay: immunoSEQ multiplex PCR; the TCRdb copy retains only in-frame clones and omits some. The table records some 2.1 million clones, around 93% of them present only once. CD45RO-negative CD8 cells positively selected for CCR7 made up the naive population, which excluded terminally differentiated effector memory CD45RA+ cells. Comment on this clone: Within the sample, other DNA sequences also encode this same CDR3.

There are 16 residues in the CDR3. Germline V gives CDR1 MNHEY, CDR2 SMNVEV (reference sequence). With V trimmed by 3 bases and J by 2 bases, 10 bases remained unmatched. Sequences were obtained from naive CD8+ T cells from PBMCs. This clonotype originated in a man between 18 and 29 years old in good health. Some clones in this sample may be carry-over from other donors' samples. J is TRBJ2-7 and V is TRBV27; TRBD2 matches at 7 bases. CDR3 nucleotide sequence: TGTGCCAGCAGTTTCTCTAGCGGAGAACGACCCTACGAGCAGTACTTC. This translates into CASSFSSGERPYEQYF.